The rows below give T cell receptor beta chains drawn from one sample of a study of post-analysis software for immune sequencing data. TCRdb ran MiXCR on the PCR reads and lists one entry per CDR3 protein. The repertoire holds roughly 800,000 distinct CDR3 sequences, with 25% to 30% as singletons. Sequenced: blood. The receptors here all came from a girl aged 10 to 17 with multiple sclerosis. Each CDR3 is given with its conserved first and last residue. A D gene is named only where the DNA matches it firmly. Size is stated for part of the rows, as once, few or many counts, or as a class when the clone is expanded.

j_gene | v_gene | abundance | d_gene | CDR3nt | CDR3aa
TRBJ2-3 | TRBV21-1 | NA | NA | TGTGCCAGCATCCAATGCTACCGGGACAGGGGTACAGATACGCAGTATTTT | CASIQCYRDRGTDTQYF
TRBJ2-7 | TRBV12-3/TRBV12-4 | NA | TRBD2 | TGTGCCAGCAGTCCCCGGGGACTAGCGGCCATCTCCTACGAGCAGTACTTC | CASSPRGLAAISYEQYF
TRBJ2-7 | TRBV7-2 | few | NA | TGTGCCAGCAGCTTCGGCAGGGATGGCGAGCAGTACTTC | CASSFGRDGEQYF
TRBJ1-4 | TRBV12-3/TRBV12-4 | once | TRBD1 | TGTGCCAGCAGTTTCGACGCAGGGGGCGGCGAAAAACTGTTTTTT | CASSFDAGGGEKLFF
TRBJ2-7 | TRBV7-2 | many | NA | TGTGCCAGCAGCTTGGCCGGCAGGTCCTACGAGCAGTACTTC | CASSLAGRSYEQYF
TRBJ1-1 | TRBV2 | NA | TRBD1 | TGTGCCAGCCGCGGAAGGGACAGGTTGATGAACACTGAAGCTTTCTTT | CASRGRDRLMNTEAFF
TRBJ2-6 | TRBV19 | NA | NA | TGTGCCAGTATGTCCCGGGGTGGGGCCAACGTCCTGACTTTC | CASMSRGGANVLTF
TRBJ1-5 | TRBV19 | NA | NA | TGTGCCAGTACCTCCGGCCAGCCCCAGCATTTT | CASTSGQPQHF
TRBJ2-3 | TRBV7-2 | few | TRBD2 | TGTGCCAGCAGCCGCCAACTAGCGGCTAGCACAGATACGCAGTATTTT | CASSRQLAASTDTQYF
TRBJ2-7 | TRBV5-1 | NA | NA | TGCGCCAGCAGCTTTGACGGGGGCCCCTCCTACGAGCAGTACTTC | CASSFDGGPSYEQYF
TRBJ1-1 | TRBV6-2/TRBV6-3 | few | TRBD1 | TGTGCCAGCAGTTACAATAGATTACAGGGGCAAGTGAACACTGAAGCTTTCTTT | CASSYNRLQGQVNTEAFF
TRBJ1-5 | TRBV5-1 | NA | NA | TGCGCCAGCAGCTTGTTCTCGGATCAGCCCCAGCATTTT | CASSLFSDQPQHF
TRBJ1-1 | TRBV29-1 | NA | TRBD1 | TGCAGCGGGAGACAGGGGGCCACTGAAGCTTTCTTT | CSGRQGATEAFF
TRBJ2-7 | TRBV9 | few | NA | TGTGCCAGCAGCGTAGCGCTGAACTCCTACGAGCAGTACTTC | CASSVALNSYEQYF
TRBJ2-3 | TRBV10-2 | few | NA | TGCGCCAGCAGTGAGGCTAGCGGCACAGATACGCAGTATTTT | CASSEASGTDTQYF
TRBJ2-3 | TRBV28 | NA | NA | TGTGCCAGCAGGGCAGTAACCCCTATTACAGATACGCAGTATTTT | CASRAVTPITDTQYF
TRBJ2-5 | TRBV6-5 | few | NA | TGTGCCAGCAGTTACTCCGCGGTACAAGAGACCCAGTACTTC | CASSYSAVQETQYF
TRBJ1-6 | TRBV7-2 | NA | NA | TGTGCCAGTAGCGGGGGTTTGTCACCCCTCCACTTT | CASSGGLSPLHF
TRBJ2-1 | TRBV6-5 | few | NA | TGTGCCAGCAGTTACTCGATCGTGAAGGGGGTTTACAATGAGCAGTTCTTC | CASSYSIVKGVYNEQFF
TRBJ2-3 | TRBV12-5 | NA | TRBD2 | TGTGCTAGTGGTTTCTCCCCGGGACTAGCATTAGATACGCAGTATTTT | CASGFSPGLALDTQYF
TRBJ2-3 | TRBV3-1 | NA | TRBD1 | TGTGCCAGCAGCCAAGGACAGGGGCATATAGATACGCAGTATTTT | CASSQGQGHIDTQYF
TRBJ2-5 | TRBV29-1 | NA | NA | TGCAGCGTGAGGGGGGGCCAAGAGACCCAGTACTTC | CSVRGGQETQYF
TRBJ2-5 | TRBV29-1 | many | TRBD2 | TGCAGCGCCGGGAGGGAAGAGACCCAGTACTTC | CSAGREETQYF
TRBJ2-7 | TRBV27 | few | TRBD2 | TGTGCCAGCAGTTTATCGATCGGGGCTAGCGGCCTCTCCTACGAGCAGTACTTC | CASSLSIGASGLSYEQYF
TRBJ2-7 | TRBV20-1 | NA | TRBD1 | TGCAGTGCCCCGGGACAGGGGGGCGACGAGCAGTACTTC | CSAPGQGGDEQYF
TRBJ2-5 | TRBV7-2 | few | NA | TGTGCCAGCAGCTTAGTTCATCCGGAGACCCAGTACTTC | CASSLVHPETQYF
TRBJ2-5 | TRBV20-1 | NA | NA | TGCAGTGCAGGGGCCGGGACAACCAAAGAGACCCAGTACTTC | CSAGAGTTKETQYF
TRBJ1-3 | TRBV10-3 | NA | TRBD1 | TGTGCCATCAGTGACCTGGGACAGGTTGGGAACACCATATATTTT | CAISDLGQVGNTIYF
TRBJ1-5 | TRBV20-1 | NA | NA | TGCAGTGCTAGCCCCATGACAGACCTAAATCAGCCCCAGCATTTT | CSASPMTDLNQPQHF
TRBJ2-7 | TRBV2 | NA | NA | TGTGCCGGGGGGAACAGGCCCTACGAGCAGTACTTC | CAGGNRPYEQYF
TRBJ1-3 | TRBV11-2 | NA | NA | TGTGCCAGCGGTCGGGGATCCTCTGGAAACACCATATATTTT | CASGRGSSGNTIYF
TRBJ2-7 | TRBV28 | NA | NA | TGTGCCAGCAGTTTTGTGGAAGTCAGCTCCTACGAGCAGTACTTC | CASSFVEVSSYEQYF
TRBJ2-1 | TRBV29-1 | many | NA | TGCACCTCAAGGGAGGGGGGTCAGGGAAGGTACAATGAGCAGTTCTTC | CTSREGGQGRYNEQFF
TRBJ1-1 | TRBV28 | NA | NA | TGTGCCAGCAGTACCCCCGGCAGGTTGGGCACTGAAGCTTTCTTT | CASSTPGRLGTEAFF
TRBJ1-2 | TRBV5-6 | few | NA | TGTGCCAGCAGCTTGGGCGCAACCTCATTGGGCTACACCTTC | CASSLGATSLGYTF
TRBJ2-7 | TRBV20-1 | NA | TRBD2 | TGCAGTGCTCCCACTAGCGGGGGGCCTCCCTTGAGGGACGAGCAGTACTTC | CSAPTSGGPPLRDEQYF
TRBJ1-1 | TRBV27 | few | TRBD1 | TGTGCCAGCAGTCCCGGGACAGGTGAAGCTTTCTTT | CASSPGTGEAFF
TRBJ2-3 | TRBV10-3 | NA | NA | TGTGCCATCACCAGCACAGATACGCAGTATTTT | CAITSTDTQYF
TRBJ1-6 | TRBV20-1 | many | TRBD1 | TGCAGTGCTTCAACAGGGGCAATTAATTCACCCCTCCACTTT | CSASTGAINSPLHF
TRBJ1-5 | TRBV5-5 | few | NA | TGTGCCAGCAGCTTTACGCCCATTCCGGACAATCAGCCCCAGCATTTT | CASSFTPIPDNQPQHF
TRBJ2-3 | TRBV6-2/TRBV6-3 | NA | NA | TGTGCCAGCAGAAACCTCGGGGAGGGGACATCGGTTCATACGCAGTATTTT | CASRNLGEGTSVHTQYF